The 27 T cell receptor beta chains below were found in one sample sequenced in a study of Ad26.COV2.S vaccination and SARS-CoV-2 variants. The treatment: roughly 20 received Ad26.COV2.S at low or high dose, single or two shots; roughly five received placebo; per-sample allocation not given. The samples were gathered on day 63 after the first injection of vaccine or placebo. Produced via immunoSEQ multiplex PCR; TCRdb's table is partial and in-frame only. The sample yields around 300,000 clones, roughly 89% seen once. The material was peripheral blood, obtained in a trial of Ad26.COV2.S vaccine versus placebo. The receptors were sampled from a person between 18 and 60 years old who received the Ad26.COV2.S COVID-19 vaccine or a placebo.

The CDR3 reads CSAGGTREYEQYF. The CDR3 nucleotides are TGCAGCGCTGGAGGGACAAGGGAGTACGAGCAGTACTTC. The chain links TRBV29-1 to TRBJ2-7; D might be TRBD1 or TRBD2, each matching 6 bases. This CDR3 contains 13 residues. The germline gives CDR1 SQVTM, CDR2 ANQGSEA. V gave up 7 bases and J gave up 4 bases, with 17 bases separating them.

V gene TRBV5-1 combines with J gene TRBJ1-1; D possibly corresponds to TRBD1 (6 bases). CDR1 and CDR2 (germline): SGHRS, YFSETQ. There are 14 residues in the CDR3. Trimming took 2 bases from V and 11 from J, leaving 19 bases between them. The CDR3 spells CASSLRGGVNLAFF. CDR3 sequence (DNA): TGCGCCAGCAGCTTAAGGGGGGGAGTTAACTTGGCTTTCTTT.

V and J are TRBV25-1 and TRBJ1-6; D not certain. The germline V gene encodes CDR1 MGHDK and CDR2 SYGVNS. This CDR3 spans 16 amino acids. V lost 0 bases to trimming and J lost 7 bases, with 13 bases between them. CDR3 coding DNA: TGTGCCAGCAGTGAATATAAGGGTGGAGGCAATTCACCCCTCCACTTT. It yields the protein CASSEYKGGGNSPLHF.

In this sample, this clone turned up once. The chain recombines TRBV29-1 with TRBJ1-2; no firm D call. Trimming cost V 5 bases and J 3 bases, with 10 bases left between them. This CDR3 has 12 amino acids. Per germline, CDR1 SQVTM and CDR2 ANQGSEA. CDR3 sequence reads: CSVRSSDYGYTF. The CDR3 region has the DNA TGCAGCGTTCGGAGTTCGGACTATGGCTACACCTTC.

The V call is TRBV5-1, the J call TRBJ1-3; unclear D gene. Trimming removed 2 bases at V and 8 bases at J, with 11 bases between. Germline V gene data show CDR1 as SGHRS and CDR2 as YFSETQ. This CDR3 region has 13 residues. In nucleotides, the CDR3 is TGCGCCAGCAGCTTATCCCCCGGGGACACCATATATTTT. Translating it yields CASSLSPGDTIYF.

This chain uses TRBV7-9 with TRBJ2-7; TRBD1 might be the D (6 bases). V was pared by 5 bases and J by 0 bases, with 14 bases between. Germline V gene sequence: CDR1 SEHNR, CDR2 FQNEAQ (reference sequence). The CDR3 covers 15 residues. The DNA for the CDR3 is TGTGCCAGCAGCCGGGGACAATTGAGCTCCTACGAGCAGTACTTC. It translates to CASSRGQLSSYEQYF. The variable domain in full, completed from reference TRBV7-9 and TRBJ2-7, reads DTGVSQNPRHKITKRGQNVTFRCDPISEHNRLYWYRQTLGQGPEFLTYFQNEAQLEKSRLLSDRFSAERPKGSFSTLEIQRTEQGDSAMYLCASSRGQLSSYEQYFGPGTRLTVT.

The V call is TRBV19, the J call TRBJ1-2; D perhaps matches TRBD1 (5 bases). The CDR3 covers 15 residues. Trimming pared 4 bases from V and 0 bases from J, leaving 12 bases between. In germline, CDR1 is LNHDA, CDR2 SQIVND (reference sequence). CDR3 region: CASSKRGEANYGYTF. CDR3 nucleotide sequence: TGTGCCAGTAGTAAGAGGGGCGAAGCTAACTATGGCTACACCTTC.

This clone was found once. This chain connects TRBV18 to TRBJ2-2, with D unclear. Germline V gives CDR1 KGHSH, CDR2 LQKENI. CDR3 length equals 13 residues. Trimming cost V 6 bases and J 4 bases, with 9 bases left between them. The CDR3 here is CASSHGSTGELFF. For the CDR3, the DNA is TGTGCCAGCTCCCACGGATCCACCGGGGAGCTGTTTTTT.

This clone was observed a few times. The chain links TRBV24-1 to TRBJ2-1; a possible D gene is TRBD2 (5 bases). The CDR3 sequence is 12 residues long. Germline V gene data show CDR1 as KGHDR and CDR2 as SFDVKD. V lost 6 bases to trimming and J lost 10 bases, with 12 bases between them. The CDR3 here is CATSSGSGEQFF. The CDR3 coding sequence is TGTGCCACCAGTAGCGGTTCCGGGGAGCAGTTCTTC.

The V gene is TRBV19, the J gene TRBJ1-5; TRBD1 aligns across 9 bases. Germline CDR1 LNHDA, CDR2 SQIVND (reference sequence). The V segment lost 0 bases and the J segment 7 bases; nucleotides outside the gene matches: 4. This CDR3 contains 15 residues. CDR3 bases: TGTGCCAGTAGTATAGAACAGGGGGCAGGACAGCCCCAGCATTTT. Its protein is CASSIEQGAGQPQHF.

Points on this clone: Additional DNA sequences in this sample encode the identical CDR3. The rearrangement uses TRBV7-2 and TRBJ1-4; D gene unclear. Germline V gene sequence: CDR1 SGHTA, CDR2 FQGNSA. V was trimmed by 5 bases and J by 0 bases, leaving 7 bases between them. This CDR3 has 14 residues. The CDR3 DNA reads TGTGCCAGCAGCCTAGGTGCAACTAATGAAAAACTGTTTTTT. This translates into CASSLGATNEKLFF.

This sequence joins TRBV11-3 and TRBJ2-4; 7 bases align to TRBD2. The germline gives CDR1 SGHNT, CDR2 YENEEA. CDR3 length: 16 amino acids. V shed 5 bases and J 0 bases; nucleotides not matched to a gene: 7. This CDR3 reads CASSAGLPSAKNIQYF. CDR3 coding DNA: TGTGCCAGCAGCGCGGGACTACCCTCAGCCAAAAACATTCAGTACTTC.

The rearrangement joins TRBV30 to TRBJ1-5; D unclear. The CDR3 runs 15 residues. The V gene's germline CDR1 is GTSNPN and CDR2 SVGIG (reference sequence). V lost 1 base to trimming and J lost 0 bases, with 10 bases between them. This chain's CDR3 is CAWSGSVYSNQPQHF. In nucleotides, the CDR3 is TGTGCCTGGAGTGGGTCAGTGTATAGCAATCAGCCCCAGCATTTT. The whole variable domain, remainder taken from reference TRBV30 and TRBJ1-5, is SQTIHQWPATLVQPVGSPLSLECTVEGTSNPNLYWYRQAAGRGLQLLFYSVGIGQISSEVPQNLSASRPQDRQFILSSKKLLLSDSGFYLCAWSGSVYSNQPQHFGDGTRLSIL.

This clone appeared a single time. The rearrangement uses TRBV7-2 and TRBJ1-1; the D is unclear. Germline CDR1 SGHTA, CDR2 FQGNSA. Trimming shortened V by 0 bases and J by 2 bases, and 7 bases separated the two germline ends. The CDR3 is 14 amino acids. The CDR3 DNA sequence: TGTGCCAGCAGCTTAGCGGCGGTTAACACTGAAGCTTTCTTT. Translation gives CASSLAAVNTEAFF.

This clone has just a few counts. The chain links TRBV7-8 to TRBJ2-7; D is unresolved. The CDR3 spans 13 residues. The germline gives CDR1 SGHVS, CDR2 FQNEAQ. With 5 bases removed from V and 6 bases from J, the gap between germline ends came to 14 bases. CDR3 bases: TGTGCCAGCAGCCCCTCTCCGGCTAGCGAGCAGTACTTC. Translated: CASSPSPASEQYF. Together with reference TRBV7-8 and TRBJ2-7, the CDR3 gives the full variable domain: GAGVSQSPRYKVAKRGQDVALRCDPISGHVSLFWYQQALGQGPEFLTYFQNEAQLDKSGLPSDRFFAERPEGSVSTLKIQRTQQEDSAVYLCASSPSPASEQYFGPGTRLTVT.

J is TRBJ2-1 and V is TRBV4-2; 7 nucleotides line up with TRBD1. Trimming removed 0 bases from V and 12 bases from J; junction bases left unmatched: 2. Per germline, CDR1 LGHNA and CDR2 YNFKEQ. The CDR3 loop spans 12 amino acids. CDR3 nucleotides: TGTGCCAGCAGCCAAGATAGGGGGCCGCAGTTCTTC. It is translated as CASSQDRGPQFF.

CDR3 sequence: CASRLAGVPYEQYF. The CDR3 DNA reads TGTGCCAGCCGACTAGCGGGAGTCCCCTACGAGCAGTACTTC. This rearrangement joins TRBV2 to TRBJ2-7, with 12 bases that match TRBD2. The ends lost 8 bases at V and 2 bases at J; junction bases unmatched: 4. The CDR3 has 14 residues. The germline CDR1 and CDR2 sequences are SNHLY and FYNNEI.

This clone was detected once. The chain combines TRBV6-2 or TRBV6-3 with TRBJ1-5, with 7 bases identical to TRBD1. V dropped 6 bases and J dropped 7; count of bases not matched to a gene: 12. Germline V gene data show CDR1 as MNHEY and CDR2 as SVGEGT. The CDR3 spans 15 residues. The CDR3 sequence: CASSPHDRAGQPQHF. In DNA, the CDR3 is TGTGCCAGCAGCCCCCACGACAGGGCAGGGCAGCCCCAGCATTTT.

The V gene is TRBV11-3, the J gene TRBJ2-5, with D possibly being TRBD2 (5 bases). The CDR3 loop spans 12 amino acids. CDR1 is SGHNT and CDR2 is YENEEA in the germline V gene. The germline V and J ends were trimmed by 2 bases and 5 bases, with 6 bases remaining between them. The CDR3 reads CASSLRGETQYF. The CDR3 DNA is TGTGCCAGCAGCTTACGAGGGGAGACCCAGTACTTC.

As DNA, the CDR3 is TGTGCCAGCAGCGGAACGGGGATGAGCAATCAGCCCCAGCATTTT. Its protein is CASSGTGMSNQPQHF. The chain is built from TRBV6-5 and TRBJ1-5; D gene unclear. Trimming took 6 bases from V and 1 from J, leaving 13 bases between them. The germline V gene encodes CDR1 MNHEY and CDR2 SVGAGI. This CDR3 region has 15 residues.

The chain employs TRBV10-2 and TRBJ2-2; 7 bases line up with TRBD1. The V gene end was trimmed by 6 bases and the J gene end by 0 bases; junction bases not matched to a gene: 10. Looked up from germline, CDR1 is WSHSY and CDR2 is SAAADI. The CDR3 runs to 17 residues. The DNA for the CDR3 is TGCGCCAGCAGAAGCCTCACAGGGGTCCCGAACACCGGGGAGCTGTTTTTT. Translated, it gives CASRSLTGVPNTGELFF.

J is TRBJ2-7 and V is TRBV9; the match to TRBD1 covers 9 bases. The junction had 5 bases not matched to a gene; V was cut back by 4 bases and J by 3 bases. This CDR3 has 14 amino acids. Germline V lookup: CDR1 SGDLS, CDR2 YYNGEE. The CDR3 bases are TGTGCCAGCAGCCGCGGGGACAGGGACTACGAGCAGTACTTC. Translating it yields CASSRGDRDYEQYF.

Here the CDR3 reads CASNDGTTKTYEQYF. The CDR3 bases are TGTGCCAGTAACGACGGGACAACGAAAACCTACGAGCAGTACTTC. V is TRBV28 and J is TRBJ2-7; maybe TRBD1 (6 bases). CDR3 length: 15 amino acids. The V end lost 9 bases, the J end lost 2 bases, and 20 bases lay between the germline ends. Germline assignment: CDR1 MDHEN and CDR2 SYDVKM.

V usage is TRBV6-5 and J usage is TRBJ2-2; 7 bases match TRBD1. The CDR3 contains 14 residues. Germline CDR1 MNHEY, CDR2 SVGAGI. V was clipped by 7 bases and J by 5 bases; unmatched bases: 7. The CDR3 DNA reads TGTGCCAGCATGCATAGGGGGCCAACCGGGGAGCTGTTTTTT. Translated, it gives CASMHRGPTGELFF.

V and J are TRBV4-1 and TRBJ2-1; TRBD1 matches at 8 bases. V shed 1 base, J shed 8 bases, and the junction held 4 bases outside the gene matches. CDR3 length: 14 residues. Germline CDR1 reads MGHRA; CDR2 reads YSYEKL. The CDR3 spells CASSQGTGRYEQFF. The CDR3 coding sequence is TGCGCCAGCAGCCAAGGGACAGGGAGGTATGAGCAGTTCTTC.

The CDR3 loop reads CASSIVQEETQYF. The CDR3 coding sequence is TGTGCCAGCAGCATCGTACAAGAAGAGACCCAGTACTTC. This chain links TRBV11-1 with TRBJ2-5; D is undetermined. V was trimmed by 5 bases and J by 3 bases, leaving 10 bases between them. This CDR3 spans 13 amino acids. Germline-derived CDR1 and CDR2 are SGHAT and FQDESV (reference sequence).

V is TRBV3-1 (or the pseudogene TRBV3-2) and J is TRBJ2-5; TRBD1 is a possible D gene (6 bases). The germline V gene encodes CDR1 LGHDT and CDR2 YNNKEL (reference sequence). The CDR3 sequence is 14 residues long. Trimming pared 5 bases from V and 2 bases from J, leaving 12 bases between. For the CDR3, the DNA is TGTGCCAGCAGCACCCTTGGACAGCAAGAGACCCAGTACTTC. As protein: CASSTLGQQETQYF.